The next 2 T cell receptor beta chains were all read from a single sample in a study of T cell changes during pregnancy in multiple sclerosis. The assay was immunoSEQ multiplex PCR, and TCRdb's table has in-frame clones only and misses some. The sample shows 50,000 to 65,000 clones, approximately 93% of them seen only once. Specimen: CD8+ T cells from peripheral blood mononuclear cells, collected in the second trimester of pregnancy. These receptor sequences come from a female donor with multiple sclerosis, enrolled in a pregnancy study.

This clone was seen once. The rearrangement joins TRBV10-1 to TRBJ2-7; D gene ambiguous. CDR1 and CDR2 from the germline V gene are WNHNN and SYGVQD (reference sequence). CDR3 length equals 17 residues. Trimming left V 3 bases short and J 0 bases short, with 18 bases between. CDR3 nucleotide sequence: TGCGCCAGCAGTGAATTCCCCCACTACGAGAGCTCCTACGAGCAGTACTTC. This codes for CASSEFPHYESSYEQYF.

In DNA form, the CDR3 reads TGTGCCAGCAGCTCAACAGGGAGCTCCTACAATGAGCAGTTCTTC. Amino acids: CASSSTGSSYNEQFF. The rearrangement joins TRBV7-3 to TRBJ2-1, with D possibly matching TRBD1 (6 bases). The CDR3 totals 15 residues. Germline V CDR1 and CDR2: SGHTA, FQGTGA. Trimming took off 4 bases at V and 0 bases at J, with 10 bases between the two ends.